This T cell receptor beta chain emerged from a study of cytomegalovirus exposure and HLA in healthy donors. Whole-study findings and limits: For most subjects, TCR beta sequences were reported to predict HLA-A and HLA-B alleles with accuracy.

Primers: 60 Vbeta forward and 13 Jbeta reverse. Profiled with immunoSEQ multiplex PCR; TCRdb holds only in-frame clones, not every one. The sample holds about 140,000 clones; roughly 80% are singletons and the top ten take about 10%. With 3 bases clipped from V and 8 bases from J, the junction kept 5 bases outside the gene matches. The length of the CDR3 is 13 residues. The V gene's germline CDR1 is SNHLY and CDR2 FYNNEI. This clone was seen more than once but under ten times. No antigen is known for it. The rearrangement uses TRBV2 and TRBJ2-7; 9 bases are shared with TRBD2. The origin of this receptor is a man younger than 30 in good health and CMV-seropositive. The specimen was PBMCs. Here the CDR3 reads CASSEREGRQQYF. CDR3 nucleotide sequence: TGTGCCAGCAGTGAGCGGGAGGGTCGGCAGCAGTACTTC.